Given below is one TCR beta chain in context. The antigen it recognizes is unknown. No base quality values were provided; no much bigger clone lies one nucleotide off. Enrolling through a virtual design, the prospective study's participants ranged in age from about 18 to 89 years and lived across roughly 23 United States geographic areas. Cohort assignment in the prospective study relied on participant-reported clinical history from a screening survey and a study questionnaire. For ImmuneRACE Cohort 3, a participant was defined as recovered based on two consecutive negative NP/OP PCR tests, clearance by a healthcare professional, or resolution of symptoms. In the prospective study, whole blood, serum and a nasopharyngeal or oropharyngeal swab were collected from each participant by mobile phlebotomists. Participants in the prospective study had the option to provide additional blood draws and questionnaires over a 2-month period. Blood samples from the prospective study were shipped frozen or at room temperature prior to DNA extraction.

This sample was included in a study of blood T cell repertoires in COVID-19 (dated by TCRdb to about 2020). Some background on the complete study: Samples covering the acute and convalescent phases of COVID-19 were provided by collaborators in the United States, Italy and Spain. The prospective study material was composed of cDNA or gDNA derived from T cells, B-cell-depleted T cells, or PBMCs. Subjects who had been exposed to COVID-19, were actively infected with it, or had recovered from it provided the deeply sampled blood TCRbeta repertoires that made up the dataset. The repertoires were made available in a free public database intended to serve as a resource for research on the immune response to SARS-CoV-2. The samples were drawn from the first 160 participants of the ongoing ImmuneRACE study and from 1,200 or so subjects provided by 6 global collaborators. Sample metadata almost always included a de-identified subject ID, COVID-19 status, age in years and sex. Where available, HLA class I and class II types were taken from metadata supplied by the sample provider and were not determined by assay-based typing.

TCRbeta CDR3 regions were amplified from genomic DNA by means of the immunoSEQ Assay, a bias-controlled multiplex PCR. The source study handled its data this way. The number of nucleated cells in each sample was estimated by amplification of reference gene primers within the assay. Sequence reads were collapsed and filtered to measure the absolute abundance of every unique TCRbeta CDR3 rearrangement. For each sample, productive Simpson clonality was calculated by taking the square root of Simpson's diversity index across productive rearrangements. TCRdb mirrors the immuneACCESS table, restricted to in-frame sequences. Some clones are absent from its copies; in checked studies, under half trace to an unresolved V gene, and the reason for the others is unknown. D and trimming were read from the DNA, whereas the V and J calls and clone size are those reported in that table. The sample includes 220,000 or so clones, with 80% to 85% observed a single time. The leading ten clones occupy 6.8% of the sample.

The full study reports these points: The quantity of clinical and demographic metadata differed by source and by participant and was supplied without curation.

Taken from cysteine to phenylalanine, the CDR3 has 16 residues. CDR3 DNA is the only sequence kept; it has 48 bases, read in frame from the first base. V is pared back by 5 bases and J by 4 bases, with 20 bases lying between the germline termini. CDR1 and CDR2, looked up from the germline V gene (reference sequence), are LNHDA and SQIVND. The rearrangement joined TRBV19 to TRBJ1-1; TRBD1 is possibly the D segment (6 matching bases). The source is a woman aged 40 to 49 who had recovered from COVID-19. The specimen sequenced was PBMCs or T cells enriched from blood (not recorded which). CDR3 loop: CASSPRGRGWTTEAFF. The nucleotide sequence is given as TGTGCCAGTAGTCCCCGGGGGCGGGGGTGGACCACTGAAGCTTTCTTT.